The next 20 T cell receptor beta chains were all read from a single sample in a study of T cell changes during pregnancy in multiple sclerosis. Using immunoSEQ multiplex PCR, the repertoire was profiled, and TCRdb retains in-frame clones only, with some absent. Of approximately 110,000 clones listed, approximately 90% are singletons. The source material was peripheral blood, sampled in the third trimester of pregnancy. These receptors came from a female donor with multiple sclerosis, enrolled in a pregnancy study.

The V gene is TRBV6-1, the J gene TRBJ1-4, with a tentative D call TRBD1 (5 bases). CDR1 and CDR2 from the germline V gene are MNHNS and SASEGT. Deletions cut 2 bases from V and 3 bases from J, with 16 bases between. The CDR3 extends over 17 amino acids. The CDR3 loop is CASSERAGGTANEKLFF. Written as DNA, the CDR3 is TGTGCCAGCAGTGAAAGGGCCGGGGGGACGGCTAATGAAAAACTGTTTTTT.

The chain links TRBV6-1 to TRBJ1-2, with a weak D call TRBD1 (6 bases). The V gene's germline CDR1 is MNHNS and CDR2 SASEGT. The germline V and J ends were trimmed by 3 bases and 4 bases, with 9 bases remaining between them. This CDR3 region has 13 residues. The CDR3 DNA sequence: TGTGCCAGCAGTGAGACAGGACTCTATGGCTACACCTTC. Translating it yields CASSETGLYGYTF.

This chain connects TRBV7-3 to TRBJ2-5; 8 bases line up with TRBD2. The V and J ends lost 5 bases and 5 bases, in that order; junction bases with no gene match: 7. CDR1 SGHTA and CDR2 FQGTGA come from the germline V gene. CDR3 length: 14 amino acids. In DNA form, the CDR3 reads TGTGCCAGCAGCCCGGGGGGGAGCGGGGAGACCCAGTACTTC. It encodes CASSPGGSGETQYF.

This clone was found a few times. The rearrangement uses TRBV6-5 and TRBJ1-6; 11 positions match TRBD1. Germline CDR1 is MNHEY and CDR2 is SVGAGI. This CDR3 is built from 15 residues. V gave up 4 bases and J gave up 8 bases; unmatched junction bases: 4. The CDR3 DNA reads TGTGCCAGCAGTTTGGACAGGGGGCTGGATTCACCCCTCCACTTT. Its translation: CASSLDRGLDSPLHF.

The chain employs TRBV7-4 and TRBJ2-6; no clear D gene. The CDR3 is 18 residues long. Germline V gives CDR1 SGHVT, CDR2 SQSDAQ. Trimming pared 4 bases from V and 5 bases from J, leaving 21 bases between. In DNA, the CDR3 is TGTGCCAGCAGCTCGTTACACAGCTCACAAAGTCGGGCCAACGTCCTGACTTTC. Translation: CASSSLHSSQSRANVLTF.

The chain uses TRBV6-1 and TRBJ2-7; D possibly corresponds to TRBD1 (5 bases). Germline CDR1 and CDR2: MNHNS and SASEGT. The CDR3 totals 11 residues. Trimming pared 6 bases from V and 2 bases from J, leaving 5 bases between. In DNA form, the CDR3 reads TGTGCCAGCAGAGGGGCCTACGAGCAGTACTTC. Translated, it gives CASRGAYEQYF.

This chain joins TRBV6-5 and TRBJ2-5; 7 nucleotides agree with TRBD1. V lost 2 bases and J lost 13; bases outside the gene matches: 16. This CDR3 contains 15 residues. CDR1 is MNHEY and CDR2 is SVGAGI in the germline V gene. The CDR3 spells CASSYIRGSLRWVYF. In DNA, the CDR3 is TGTGCCAGCAGTTACATCAGGGGGTCCCTGCGATGGGTGTACTTC.

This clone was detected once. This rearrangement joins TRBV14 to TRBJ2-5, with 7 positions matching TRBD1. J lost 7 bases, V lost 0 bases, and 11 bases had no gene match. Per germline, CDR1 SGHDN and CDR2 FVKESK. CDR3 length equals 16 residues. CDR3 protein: CASSQEWAGPGGTQYF. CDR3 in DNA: TGTGCCAGCAGCCAAGAGTGGGCGGGCCCAGGGGGGACCCAGTACTTC.

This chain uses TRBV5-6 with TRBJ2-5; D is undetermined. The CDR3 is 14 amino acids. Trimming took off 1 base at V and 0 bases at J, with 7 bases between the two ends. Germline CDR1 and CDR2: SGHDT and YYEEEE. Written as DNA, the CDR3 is TGTGCCAGCAGCTTGTTGGCATACCAAGAGACCCAGTACTTC. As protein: CASSLLAYQETQYF.

Here the CDR3 reads CASSFELAGGGMYNEQFF. The CDR3 DNA follows: TGCGCCAGCAGCTTTGAACTAGCGGGAGGCGGGATGTACAATGAGCAGTTCTTC. V is TRBV5-1 and J is TRBJ2-1, with 12 bases that match TRBD2. CDR3 size: 18 residues. Germline V gene sequence: CDR1 SGHRS, CDR2 YFSETQ. Trimming at V came to 2 bases and at J to 4 bases, leaving 10 bases not matched to a gene.

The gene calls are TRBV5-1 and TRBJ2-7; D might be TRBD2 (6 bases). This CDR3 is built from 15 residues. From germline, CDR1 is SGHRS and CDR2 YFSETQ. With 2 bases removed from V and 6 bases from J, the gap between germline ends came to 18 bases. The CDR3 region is CASSFGGALQGEQYF. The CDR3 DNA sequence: TGCGCCAGCAGCTTCGGAGGGGCCCTACAAGGCGAGCAGTACTTC.

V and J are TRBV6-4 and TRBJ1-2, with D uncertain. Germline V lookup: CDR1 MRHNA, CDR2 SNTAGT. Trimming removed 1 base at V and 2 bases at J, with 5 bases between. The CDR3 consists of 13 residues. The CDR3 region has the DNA TGTGCCAGCAGTGACTTTCCAAACTATGGCTACACCTTC. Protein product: CASSDFPNYGYTF.

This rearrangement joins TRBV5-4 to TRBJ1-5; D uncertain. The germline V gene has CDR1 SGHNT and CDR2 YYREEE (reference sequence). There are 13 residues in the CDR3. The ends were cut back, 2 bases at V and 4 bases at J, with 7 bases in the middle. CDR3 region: CASSFDTNQPQHF. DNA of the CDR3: TGTGCCAGCAGCTTCGACACTAATCAGCCCCAGCATTTT. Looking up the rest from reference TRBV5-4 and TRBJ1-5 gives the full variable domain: ETGVTQSPTHLIKTRGQQVTLRCSSQSGHNTVSWYQQALGQGPQFIFQYYREEENGRGNFPPRFSGLQFPNYSSELNVNALELDDSALYLCASSFDTNQPQHFGDGTRLSIL.

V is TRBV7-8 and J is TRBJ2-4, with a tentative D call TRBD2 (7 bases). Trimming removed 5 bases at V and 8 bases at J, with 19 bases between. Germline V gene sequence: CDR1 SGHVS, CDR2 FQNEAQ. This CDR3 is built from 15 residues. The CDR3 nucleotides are TGTGCCAGCAGCCCGGCTGGGGGGGCTGAATACATTCAGTACTTC. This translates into CASSPAGGAEYIQYF.

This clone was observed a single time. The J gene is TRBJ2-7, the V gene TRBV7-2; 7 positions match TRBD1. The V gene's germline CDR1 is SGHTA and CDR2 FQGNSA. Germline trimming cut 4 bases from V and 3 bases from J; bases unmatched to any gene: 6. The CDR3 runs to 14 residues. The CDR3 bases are TGTGCCAGCAGCTCCCGGACAGGAGACTACGAGCAGTACTTC. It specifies CASSSRTGDYEQYF.

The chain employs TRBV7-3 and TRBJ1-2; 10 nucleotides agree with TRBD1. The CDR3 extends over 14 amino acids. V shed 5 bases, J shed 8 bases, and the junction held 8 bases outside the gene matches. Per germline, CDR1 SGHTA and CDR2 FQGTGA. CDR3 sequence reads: CASSPGQGVGGYTF. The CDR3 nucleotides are TGTGCCAGCAGCCCTGGACAGGGGGTAGGGGGCTACACCTTC.

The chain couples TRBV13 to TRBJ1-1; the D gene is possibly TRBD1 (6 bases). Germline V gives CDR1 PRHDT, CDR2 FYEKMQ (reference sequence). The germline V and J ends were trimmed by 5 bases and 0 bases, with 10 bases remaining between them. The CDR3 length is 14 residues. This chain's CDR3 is CASSITGLNTEAFF. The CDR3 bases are TGTGCCAGCAGCATCACAGGGTTGAACACTGAAGCTTTCTTT.

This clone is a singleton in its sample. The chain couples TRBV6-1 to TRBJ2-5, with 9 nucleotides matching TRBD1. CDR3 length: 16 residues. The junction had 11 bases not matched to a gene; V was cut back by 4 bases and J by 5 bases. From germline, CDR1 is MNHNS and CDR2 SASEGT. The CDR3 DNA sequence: TGTGCCAGCAGTGTCTTAGGCACAGGGGGCAGTGAGACCCAGTACTTC. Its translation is CASSVLGTGGSETQYF.

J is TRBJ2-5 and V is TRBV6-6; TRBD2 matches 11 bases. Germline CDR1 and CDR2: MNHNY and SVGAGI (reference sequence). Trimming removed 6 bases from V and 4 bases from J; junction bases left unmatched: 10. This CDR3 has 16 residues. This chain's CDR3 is CASRLHSGGARETQYF. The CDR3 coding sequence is TGTGCCAGCAGGCTACATAGCGGGGGGGCCCGAGAGACCCAGTACTTC.

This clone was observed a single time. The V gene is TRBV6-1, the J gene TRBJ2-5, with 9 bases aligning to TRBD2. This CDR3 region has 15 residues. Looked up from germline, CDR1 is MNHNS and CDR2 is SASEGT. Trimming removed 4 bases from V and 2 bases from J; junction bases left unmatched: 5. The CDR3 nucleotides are TGTGCCAGCAGTGCCCTAGCGGGGTCTCAAGAGACCCAGTACTTC. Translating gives CASSALAGSQETQYF.